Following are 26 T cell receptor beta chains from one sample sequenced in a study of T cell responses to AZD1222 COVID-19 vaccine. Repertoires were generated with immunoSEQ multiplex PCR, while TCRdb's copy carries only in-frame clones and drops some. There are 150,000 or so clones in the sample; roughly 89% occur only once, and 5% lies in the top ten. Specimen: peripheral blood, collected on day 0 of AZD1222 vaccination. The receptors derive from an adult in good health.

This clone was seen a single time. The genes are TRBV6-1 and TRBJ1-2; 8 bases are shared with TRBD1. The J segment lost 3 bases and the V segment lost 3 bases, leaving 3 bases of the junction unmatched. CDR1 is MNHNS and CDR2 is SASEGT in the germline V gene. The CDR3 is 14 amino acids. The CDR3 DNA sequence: TGTGCCAGCAGTGACAGGGGGCTTGACTATGGCTACACCTTC. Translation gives CASSDRGLDYGYTF.

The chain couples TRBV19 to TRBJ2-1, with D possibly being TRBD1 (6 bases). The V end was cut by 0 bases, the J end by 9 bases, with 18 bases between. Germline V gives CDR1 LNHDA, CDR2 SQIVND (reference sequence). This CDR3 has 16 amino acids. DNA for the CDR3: TGTGCCAGTAGTATAGATCGGTGGCAGGGGAGTAGTGAGCAGTTCTTC. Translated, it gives CASSIDRWQGSSEQFF.

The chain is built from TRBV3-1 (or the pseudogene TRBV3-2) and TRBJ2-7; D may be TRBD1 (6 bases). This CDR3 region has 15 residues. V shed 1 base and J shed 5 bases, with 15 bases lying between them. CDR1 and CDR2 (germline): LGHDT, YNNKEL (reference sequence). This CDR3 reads CASSQGPGADDEQYF. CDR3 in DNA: TGTGCCAGCAGCCAAGGCCCAGGGGCGGACGACGAGCAGTACTTC.

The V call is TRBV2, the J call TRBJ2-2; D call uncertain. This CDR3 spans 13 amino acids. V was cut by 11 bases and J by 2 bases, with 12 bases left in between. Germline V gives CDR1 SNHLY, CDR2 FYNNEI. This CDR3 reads CALRALNTGELFF. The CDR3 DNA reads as TGTGCCCTTCGGGCCCTTAACACCGGGGAGCTGTTTTTT.

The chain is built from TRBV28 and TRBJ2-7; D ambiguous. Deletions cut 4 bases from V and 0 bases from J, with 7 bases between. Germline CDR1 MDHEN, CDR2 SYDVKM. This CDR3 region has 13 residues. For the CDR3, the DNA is TGTGCCAGCAGTTGGTCTAGCTCCTACGAGCAGTACTTC. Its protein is CASSWSSSYEQYF.

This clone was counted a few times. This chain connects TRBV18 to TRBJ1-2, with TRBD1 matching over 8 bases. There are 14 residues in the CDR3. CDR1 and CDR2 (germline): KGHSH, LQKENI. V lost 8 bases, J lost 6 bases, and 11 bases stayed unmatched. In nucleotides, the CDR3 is TGTGCCAGCACTACTTCAGGGGGCGTCGATGGCTACACCTTC. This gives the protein CASTTSGGVDGYTF.

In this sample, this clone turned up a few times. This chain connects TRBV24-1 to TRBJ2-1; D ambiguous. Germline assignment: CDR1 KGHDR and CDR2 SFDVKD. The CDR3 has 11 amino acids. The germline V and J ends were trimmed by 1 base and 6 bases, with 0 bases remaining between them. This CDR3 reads CATSDFNEQFF. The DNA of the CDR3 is TGTGCCACCAGTGATTTCAATGAGCAGTTCTTC.

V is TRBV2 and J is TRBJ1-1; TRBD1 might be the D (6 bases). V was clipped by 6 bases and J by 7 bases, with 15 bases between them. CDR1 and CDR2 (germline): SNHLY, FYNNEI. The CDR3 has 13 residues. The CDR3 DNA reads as TGTGCCAGCAGCTCCGACAGGTCGGTTGAAGCTTTCTTT. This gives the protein CASSSDRSVEAFF.

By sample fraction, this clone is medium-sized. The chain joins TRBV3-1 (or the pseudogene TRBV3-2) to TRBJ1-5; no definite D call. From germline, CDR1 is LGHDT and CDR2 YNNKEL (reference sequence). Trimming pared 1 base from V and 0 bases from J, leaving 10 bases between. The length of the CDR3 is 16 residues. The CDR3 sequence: CASSQGGVHSNQPQHF. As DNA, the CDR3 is TGTGCCAGCAGCCAAGGGGGAGTTCATAGCAATCAGCCCCAGCATTTT.

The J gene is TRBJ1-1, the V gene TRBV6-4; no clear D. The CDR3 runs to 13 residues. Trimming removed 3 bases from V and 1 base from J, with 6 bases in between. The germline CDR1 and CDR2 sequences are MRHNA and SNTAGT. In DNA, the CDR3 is TGTGCCAGCAGTGAGGAGCCGAACACTGAAGCTTTCTTT. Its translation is CASSEEPNTEAFF.

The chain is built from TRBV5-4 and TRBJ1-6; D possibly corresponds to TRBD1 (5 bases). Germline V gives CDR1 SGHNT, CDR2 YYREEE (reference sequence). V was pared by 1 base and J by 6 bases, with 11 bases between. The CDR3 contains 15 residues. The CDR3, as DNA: TGTGCCAGCAGCTTGATGGGGGACCTTAATTCACCCCTCCACTTT. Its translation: CASSLMGDLNSPLHF.

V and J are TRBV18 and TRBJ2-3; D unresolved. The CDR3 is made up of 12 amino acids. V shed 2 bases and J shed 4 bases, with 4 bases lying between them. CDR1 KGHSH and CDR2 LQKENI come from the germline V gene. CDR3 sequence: CASSPSSDTQYF. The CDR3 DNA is TGTGCCAGCTCACCATCTTCAGATACGCAGTATTTT. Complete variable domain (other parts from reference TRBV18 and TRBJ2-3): NAGVMQNPRHLVRRRGQEARLRCSPMKGHSHVYWYRQLPEEGLKFMVYLQKENIIDESGMPKERFSAEFPKEGPSILRIQQVVRGDSAAYFCASSPSSDTQYFGPGTRLTVL.

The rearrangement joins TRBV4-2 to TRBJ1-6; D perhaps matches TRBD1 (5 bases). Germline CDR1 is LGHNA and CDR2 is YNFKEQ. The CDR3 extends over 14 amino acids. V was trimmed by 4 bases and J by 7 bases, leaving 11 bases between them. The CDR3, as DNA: TGTGCCAGCAGCCGGGGCGGGGGAAATTCACCCCTCCACTTT. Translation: CASSRGGGNSPLHF.

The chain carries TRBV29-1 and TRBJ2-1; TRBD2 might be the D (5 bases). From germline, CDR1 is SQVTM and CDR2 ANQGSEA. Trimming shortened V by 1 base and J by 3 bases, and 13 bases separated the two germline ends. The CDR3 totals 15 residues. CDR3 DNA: TGCAGCGTTGAAGGCCTCCCGAGGGACTACAATGAGCAGTTCTTC. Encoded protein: CSVEGLPRDYNEQFF.

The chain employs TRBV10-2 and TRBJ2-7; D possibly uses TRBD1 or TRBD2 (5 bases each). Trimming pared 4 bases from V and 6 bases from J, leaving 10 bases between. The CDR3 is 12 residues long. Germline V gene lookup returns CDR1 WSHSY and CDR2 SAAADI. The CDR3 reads CASSVGASEQYF. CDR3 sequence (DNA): TGCGCCAGCAGTGTCGGGGCCTCCGAGCAGTACTTC.

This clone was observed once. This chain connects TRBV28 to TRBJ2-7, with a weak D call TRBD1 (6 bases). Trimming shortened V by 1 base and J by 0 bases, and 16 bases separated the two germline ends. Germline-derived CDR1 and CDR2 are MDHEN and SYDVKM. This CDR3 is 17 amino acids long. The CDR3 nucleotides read TGTGCCAGCAGTTTATATACCGCTGGGGGCTTCTCCTACGAGCAGTACTTC. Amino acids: CASSLYTAGGFSYEQYF.

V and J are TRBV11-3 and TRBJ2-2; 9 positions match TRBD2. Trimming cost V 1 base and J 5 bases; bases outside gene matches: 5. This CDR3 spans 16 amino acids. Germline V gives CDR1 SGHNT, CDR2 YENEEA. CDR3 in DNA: TGTGCCAGCAGCTTAGGGAGTACTAGCGGGACCGGGGAGCTGTTTTTT. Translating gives CASSLGSTSGTGELFF.

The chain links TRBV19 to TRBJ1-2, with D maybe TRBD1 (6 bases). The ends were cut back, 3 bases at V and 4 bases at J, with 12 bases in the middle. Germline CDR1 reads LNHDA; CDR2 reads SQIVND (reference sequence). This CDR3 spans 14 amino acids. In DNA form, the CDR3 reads TGTGCCAGTAGTATTCAACAGGGAGCCTATGGCTACACCTTC. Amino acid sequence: CASSIQQGAYGYTF.

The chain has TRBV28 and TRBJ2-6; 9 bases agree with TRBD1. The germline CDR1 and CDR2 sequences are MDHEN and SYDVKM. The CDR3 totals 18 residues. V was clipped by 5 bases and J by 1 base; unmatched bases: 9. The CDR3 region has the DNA TGTGCCAGCAGTCCGAGCGGGACAGGGTTATCTGGGGCCAACGTCCTGACTTTC. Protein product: CASSPSGTGLSGANVLTF.

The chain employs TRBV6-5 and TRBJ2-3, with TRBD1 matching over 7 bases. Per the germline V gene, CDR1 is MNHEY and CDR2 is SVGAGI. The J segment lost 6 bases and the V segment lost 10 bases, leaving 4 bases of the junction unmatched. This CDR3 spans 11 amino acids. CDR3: CATDRVDTQYF. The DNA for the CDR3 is TGTGCCACCGACAGGGTCGATACGCAGTATTTT.

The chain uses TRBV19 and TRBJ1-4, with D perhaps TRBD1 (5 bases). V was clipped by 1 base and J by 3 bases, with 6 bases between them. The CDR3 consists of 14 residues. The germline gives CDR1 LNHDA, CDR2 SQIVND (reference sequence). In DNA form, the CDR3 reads TGTGCCAGTAGTATAGTAGGGGCTAATGAAAAACTGTTTTTT. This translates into CASSIVGANEKLFF.

CDR3 residues: CASSRGSGANVLTF. CDR3 nucleotides: TGTGCCAGCAGTAGAGGGTCTGGGGCCAACGTCCTGACTTTC. This chain links TRBV6-5 with TRBJ2-6; D possibly corresponds to TRBD2 (5 bases). The germline CDR1 and CDR2 sequences are MNHEY and SVGAGI. There are 14 residues in the CDR3. V was trimmed by 5 bases and J by 1 base, leaving 6 bases between them.

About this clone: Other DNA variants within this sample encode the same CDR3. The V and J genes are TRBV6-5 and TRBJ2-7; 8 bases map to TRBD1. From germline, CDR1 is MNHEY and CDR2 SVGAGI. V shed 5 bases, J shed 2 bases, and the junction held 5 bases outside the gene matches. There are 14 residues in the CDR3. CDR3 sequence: CASSPRTGPYEQYF. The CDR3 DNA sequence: TGTGCCAGCAGTCCCCGGACAGGGCCCTACGAGCAGTACTTC.

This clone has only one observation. CDR3 region: CASSRGGTYNEQFF. CDR3 nucleotides: TGTGCCAGCAGCCGGGGGGGCACCTACAATGAGCAGTTCTTC. The chain links TRBV27 to TRBJ2-1; 8 bases agree with TRBD2. Trimming cost V 6 bases and J 2 bases; bases outside gene matches: 3. Germline values: CDR1 MNHEY, CDR2 SMNVEV (reference sequence). CDR3 length equals 14 residues.

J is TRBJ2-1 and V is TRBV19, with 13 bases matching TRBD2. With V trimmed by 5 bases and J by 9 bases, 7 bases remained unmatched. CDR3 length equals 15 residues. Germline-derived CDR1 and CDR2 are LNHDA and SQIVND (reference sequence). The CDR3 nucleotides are TGTGCCAGTAGTCCAACTAGCGGGAGGGTCTTTGAGCAGTTCTTC. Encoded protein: CASSPTSGRVFEQFF.

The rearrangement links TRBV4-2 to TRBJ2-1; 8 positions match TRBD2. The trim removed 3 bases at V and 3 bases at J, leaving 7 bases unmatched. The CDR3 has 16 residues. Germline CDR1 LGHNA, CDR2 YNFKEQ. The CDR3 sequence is CASSHRTSSFYNEQFF. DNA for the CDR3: TGTGCCAGCAGCCACAGGACTAGCAGTTTCTACAATGAGCAGTTCTTC.